The TCR beta chain under discussion was sequenced for a study of T cell responses to AZD1222 COVID-19 vaccine. This table comes from immunoSEQ multiplex PCR, and its TCRdb copy is limited to in-frame clones, with some not included. The profile shows 80,000 or so clones, 90% of them singletons. This clone was recorded a few times. Unmatched junction bases numbered 8, after V lost 7 bases and J lost 7 bases. This CDR3 is 13 amino acids long. The germline V gene encodes CDR1 MGHDK and CDR2 SYGVNS. The rearrangement uses TRBV25-1 and TRBJ1-1, with TRBD1 matching 8 bases. This TCR was recovered from an adult who received the AZD1222 COVID-19 vaccine. Sequencing was performed on peripheral blood, taken 28 days after the second AZD1222 dose. CDR3 in DNA: TGTGCCAGCACCCCGACAGGGGCGCTTGAAGCTTTCTTT. Translation gives CASTPTGALEAFF.